These 6 T cell receptor beta chains were sequenced from one sample in a study of blood T cell repertoires in COVID-19. Method: immunoSEQ multiplex PCR; TCRdb's copy keeps in-frame clones and lacks some. This table holds around 110,000 clones, roughly 84% found once. The sequencing input was peripheral blood. These receptors were collected from a human donor in a cohort sampled during active COVID-19.

This clone appeared a single time. The V call is TRBV19, the J call TRBJ2-5; 7 bases match TRBD1. CDR1 and CDR2 (germline): LNHDA, SQIVND (reference sequence). This CDR3 region has 14 residues. After removal of 5 bases from V and 3 bases from J, the junction contained 6 bases not matched to a gene. The CDR3 DNA is TGTGCCAGTAGTGCTCCGGGACAGAAAGAGACCCAGTACTTC. It translates to CASSAPGQKETQYF. The whole variable domain, remainder taken from reference TRBV19 and TRBJ2-5, is DGGITQSPKYLFRKEGQNVTLSCEQNLNHDAMYWYRQDPGQGLRLIYYSQIVNDFQKGDIAEGYSVSREKKESFPLTVTSAQKNPTAFYLCASSAPGQKETQYFGPGTRLLVL.

The chain has TRBV15 and TRBJ1-5, with 7 bases fitting TRBD1. J was trimmed by 2 bases and V by 6 bases; bases with no gene match: 7. The CDR3 sequence is 15 residues long. The germline V gene has CDR1 LNHNV and CDR2 YYDKDF (reference sequence). The CDR3 DNA follows: TGTGCCACCAGACTAGACAGGGATGGCAATCAGCCCCAGCATTTT. Its translation is CATRLDRDGNQPQHF.

The chain employs TRBV7-2 and TRBJ2-1, with 8 bases that match TRBD2. Trimming took 5 bases from V and 0 from J; bases not matched to a gene: 12. The CDR3 is 18 amino acids. From germline, CDR1 is SGHTA and CDR2 FQGNSA. The chain's CDR3 is CASSPGPSGPGSYNEQFF. Written as DNA, the CDR3 is TGTGCCAGCAGCCCAGGGCCTAGCGGGCCGGGCTCCTACAATGAGCAGTTCTTC.

This clone was observed a few times. The chain is built from TRBV7-2 and TRBJ2-7, with TRBD1 as a possible D gene (5 bases). V was shortened by 1 base and J by 2 bases, with 9 bases between the two germline ends. Germline CDR1 is SGHTA and CDR2 is FQGNSA. The CDR3 is made up of 14 amino acids. The CDR3 protein is CASSLVAGTYEQYF. The CDR3 DNA is TGTGCCAGCAGCTTAGTTGCAGGGACCTACGAGCAGTACTTC.

The chain's CDR3 is CASSVVVGRDEQFF. The CDR3 coding sequence is TGTGCCAGCAGCGTAGTGGTAGGCAGGGATGAGCAGTTCTTC. This rearrangement joins TRBV9 to TRBJ2-1, with D possibly being TRBD1 (5 bases). The length of the CDR3 is 14 residues. V was shortened by 0 bases and J by 8 bases, with 12 bases between the two germline ends. Germline-derived CDR1 and CDR2 are SGDLS and YYNGEE.

The chain employs TRBV4-3 and TRBJ2-5; no firm D call. The CDR3 loop spans 16 amino acids. CDR1 and CDR2 (germline): LGHNA, YSLEER. The V end lost 0 bases, the J end lost 1 base, and 12 bases lay between the germline ends. CDR3 loop: CASSQDGRGTQETQYF. CDR3 sequence (DNA): TGCGCCAGCAGCCAAGATGGCCGAGGAACCCAAGAGACCCAGTACTTC.